The source of this T cell receptor beta chain is a study of control samples from healthy donors and cancer patients. V shed 1 base, J shed 1 base, and the junction held 14 bases outside the gene matches. This CDR3 spans 19 amino acids. The germline V gene encodes CDR1 LGHDT and CDR2 YNNKEL (reference sequence). Repertoires were generated with immunoSEQ multiplex PCR, while TCRdb's copy carries only in-frame clones and drops some. The repertoire holds about 130,000 clones, with about nine tenths as singletons. The specimen was blood. The chain couples TRBV3-1 (or the pseudogene TRBV3-2) to TRBJ2-7, with 9 bases that match TRBD1. The receptor's source is a woman in her forties or fifties in good health. This CDR3 reads CASSQGGTGTFSRSYEQYF. The CDR3 coding sequence is TGTGCCAGCAGCCAAGGCGGGACAGGGACTTTCTCTAGGTCCTACGAGCAGTACTTC.